Listed below are T cell receptor beta chains from one sample, sequenced in a study of blood T cell repertoires in COVID-19. The repertoire was sequenced with immunoSEQ multiplex PCR; TCRdb's copy has only in-frame clones and lacks some. The data contain 220,000 or so clones, around 83% of them singletons. The sequenced material came from peripheral blood. The receptors were gathered from a woman of 80 years or more with COVID-19, enrolled during active disease. Each CDR3 is given with its conserved first and last residue. The order of the fields is CDR3 DNA, CDR3 protein, CDR3 length, D gene, clone size, V gene, J gene. D genes are given only for firm matches. Expanded clones are given a class, and other clones once, few, many or no size at all.

CDR3nt: TGTGCCAGCAGCCTCCGAACAGGGGTCTATGGCTACACCTTC
CDR3aa: CASSLRTGVYGYTF
len: 14
d_gene: TRBD1
abundance: NA
v_gene: TRBV11-2
j_gene: TRBJ1-2

CDR3nt: TGTGCCAGCAGCGTGCGAGGGATCTCTGGAAACACCATATATTTT
CDR3aa: CASSVRGISGNTIYF
len: 15
d_gene: NA
abundance: NA
v_gene: TRBV9
j_gene: TRBJ1-3

CDR3nt: TGTGCCACCACTCCCGGGACAATCGAGGAAAAACTGTTTTTT
CDR3aa: CATTPGTIEEKLFF
len: 14
d_gene: NA
abundance: NA
v_gene: TRBV7-9
j_gene: TRBJ1-4

CDR3nt: TGCGCCAGCAGCTTGGATGGGGAGATAGGGACCCAGTACTTC
CDR3aa: CASSLDGEIGTQYF
len: 14
d_gene: NA
abundance: NA
v_gene: TRBV5-1
j_gene: TRBJ2-5

CDR3nt: TGTGCCAGCAGGACACAGGGGGCGCTTGGCTACACCTTC
CDR3aa: CASRTQGALGYTF
len: 13
d_gene: TRBD1
abundance: NA
v_gene: TRBV6-5
j_gene: TRBJ1-2

CDR3nt: TGTGCCAGCAGTTTATCTCCCTCGACAGCAAACTATGGCTACACCTTC
CDR3aa: CASSLSPSTANYGYTF
len: 16
d_gene: NA
abundance: NA
v_gene: TRBV27
j_gene: TRBJ1-2

CDR3nt: TGTGCCACCAGCATCTACAGGGCGAACTATGGCTACACCTTC
CDR3aa: CATSIYRANYGYTF
len: 14
d_gene: NA
abundance: few
v_gene: TRBV15
j_gene: TRBJ1-2

CDR3nt: TGTGCCAGTAGTCCTGACAGGCTAATCTATGGCTACACCTTC
CDR3aa: CASSPDRLIYGYTF
len: 14
d_gene: NA
abundance: NA
v_gene: TRBV19
j_gene: TRBJ1-2

CDR3nt: TGTGCCAGTAGTCCCCGTATGAACACTGAAGCTTTCTTT
CDR3aa: CASSPRMNTEAFF
len: 13
d_gene: NA
abundance: few
v_gene: TRBV19
j_gene: TRBJ1-1

CDR3nt: TGCGCCAGCAGCCCCCTACCGGGGGTTTTCGGATCGAGCTCCTACGAGCAGTACTTC
CDR3aa: CASSPLPGVFGSSSYEQYF
len: 19
d_gene: NA
abundance: NA
v_gene: TRBV4-1
j_gene: TRBJ2-7

CDR3nt: TGCGCCAGCAGCTTGGCGGGACAGCCTCGCTCTGGGGCCAACGTCCTGACTTTC
CDR3aa: CASSLAGQPRSGANVLTF
len: 18
d_gene: TRBD1
abundance: NA
v_gene: TRBV5-1
j_gene: TRBJ2-6

CDR3nt: TGTGCCAGCAGGACAGGGACCTACGAGCAGTACTTC
CDR3aa: CASRTGTYEQYF
len: 12
d_gene: TRBD1
abundance: NA
v_gene: TRBV6-5
j_gene: TRBJ2-7

CDR3nt: TGTGCCAGCAGGGGGCAGGGTGATAATTCACCCCTCCACTTT
CDR3aa: CASRGQGDNSPLHF
len: 14
d_gene: NA
abundance: NA
v_gene: TRBV2
j_gene: TRBJ1-6

CDR3nt: TGTGCCAGCAGTGCTCTTCAGCAGTTCTTC
CDR3aa: CASSALQQFF
len: 10
d_gene: NA
abundance: NA
v_gene: TRBV2
j_gene: TRBJ2-1

CDR3nt: TGTGCCAGCAGTCCCGACAGGGCGTCAGGCTACACCTTC
CDR3aa: CASSPDRASGYTF
len: 13
d_gene: TRBD1
abundance: NA
v_gene: TRBV6-5
j_gene: TRBJ1-2